The subject of this entry is one T cell receptor (beta chain). Samples came from axillary lymph nodes draining the breast cancer. Via MiXCR, TCRdb re-called the multiplex PCR reads, giving one row per CDR3 protein. The table shows approximately 210,000 distinct CDR3 sequences, with less than 35% occurring only once. This CDR3 region has 14 residues. Losses at the gene ends were 5 bases for V and 11 bases for J; bases not matched to a gene: 9. Looked up from germline, CDR1 is SEHNR and CDR2 is FQNEAQ (reference sequence). This sample was included in a study of breast tumors, draining lymph nodes, adjacent tissues.

The receptor was derived from a female donor with breast cancer. Some clones in this sample may be carry-over from other donors' samples. The V call is TRBV7-9, the J call TRBJ2-3, with 11 bases matching TRBD2. The material sequenced was axillary lymph node tissue. This CDR3 is CASSHSTSGNEQYF. CDR3 nucleotides: TGTGCCAGCAGCCATTCGACTAGCGGGAATGAGCAGTATTTT.